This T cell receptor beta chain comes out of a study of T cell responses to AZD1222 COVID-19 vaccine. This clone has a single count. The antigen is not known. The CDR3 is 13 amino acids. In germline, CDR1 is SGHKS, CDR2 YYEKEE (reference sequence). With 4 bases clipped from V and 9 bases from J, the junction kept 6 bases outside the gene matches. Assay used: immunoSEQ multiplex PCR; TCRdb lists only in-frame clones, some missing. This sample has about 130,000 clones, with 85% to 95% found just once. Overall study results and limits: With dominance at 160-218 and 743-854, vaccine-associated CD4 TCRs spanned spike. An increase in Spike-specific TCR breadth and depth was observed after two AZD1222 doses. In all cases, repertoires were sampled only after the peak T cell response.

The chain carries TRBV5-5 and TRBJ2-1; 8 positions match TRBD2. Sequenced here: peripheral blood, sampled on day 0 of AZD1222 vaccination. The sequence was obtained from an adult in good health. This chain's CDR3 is CASSPGTSGEQFF. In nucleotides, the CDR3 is TGTGCCAGCAGCCCCGGGACTAGTGGTGAGCAGTTCTTC. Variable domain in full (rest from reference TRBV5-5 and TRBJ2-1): DAGVTQSPTHLIKTRGQQVTLRCSPISGHKSVSWYQQVLGQGPQFIFQYYEKEERGRGNFPDRFSARQFPNYSSELNVNALLLGDSALYLCASSPGTSGEQFFGPGTRLTVL.